One and the same sample provided the 18 T cell receptor beta chains below, sequenced in a study of blood T cells in healthy people across ages. A sample-barcoded 5' primer and a J-beta primer mix were used in a second PCR of roughly 7 to 12 cycles. Each CDR3 protein is one row after TCRdb ran MiXCR on the 5' RACE reads. Among around 850,000 distinct CDR3 sequences, approximately 35% were seen once, and the ten largest hold about an eighth. The sequencing sample was made of blood. Source of these receptors: a man aged 18 to 29 in good health.

V and J are TRBV5-1 and TRBJ2-1; no definite D call. This CDR3 is 15 amino acids long. Trimming stripped 4 bases from V and 5 bases from J, with 16 bases between. Germline V lookup: CDR1 SGHRS, CDR2 YFSETQ. This CDR3 reads CASSLGPEWHNEQFF. The DNA for the CDR3 is TGCGCCAGCAGCCTCGGACCAGAGTGGCACAATGAGCAGTTCTTC.

V and J are TRBV2 and TRBJ2-2, with a tentative D call TRBD2 (5 bases). Germline V gene sequence: CDR1 SNHLY, CDR2 FYNNEI. The V gene lost 8 bases and the J gene lost 8 bases, with 18 bases spanning the gap. The CDR3 consists of 14 residues. The CDR3 nucleotides are TGTGCCAGCCATCCCCAGAGCGGCCGGGGGGAGCTGTTTTTT. Protein sequence: CASHPQSGRGELFF.

The chain links TRBV28 to TRBJ1-5; 9 bases align to TRBD1. CDR1 and CDR2 (germline): MDHEN, SYDVKM. The V gene end was trimmed by 6 bases and the J gene end by 0 bases; junction bases not matched to a gene: 12. The length of the CDR3 is 18 residues. The CDR3 sequence is CASSWDRAKTNSNQPQHF. The DNA for the CDR3 is TGTGCCAGCAGCTGGGACAGGGCAAAGACAAATAGCAATCAGCCCCAGCATTTT.

This rearrangement joins TRBV20-1 to TRBJ2-3; 8 bases are a match to TRBD1. The CDR3 runs to 15 residues. The germline V gene has CDR1 DFQATT and CDR2 SNEGSKA (reference sequence). V dropped 6 bases and J dropped 4; count of bases not matched to a gene: 12. The CDR3 here is CSAPRPGGKSDTQYF. The CDR3 DNA follows: TGCAGTGCCCCCCGCCCAGGGGGCAAGTCAGATACGCAGTATTTT.

This chain links TRBV4-1 with TRBJ2-3; 8 bases fit TRBD1. This CDR3 is built from 16 residues. From germline, CDR1 is MGHRA and CDR2 YSYEKL. After removal of 2 bases from V and 4 bases from J, the junction contained 8 bases not matched to a gene. The CDR3 spells CASSQKTTGDPDTQYF. The CDR3, as DNA: TGCGCCAGCAGCCAAAAGACGACAGGGGACCCAGATACGCAGTATTTT.

The rearrangement uses TRBV9 and TRBJ2-4; tentative D call: TRBD2 (6 bases). Trimming pared 0 bases from V and 13 bases from J, leaving 20 bases between. Germline V gives CDR1 SGDLS, CDR2 YYNGEE. The CDR3 is 15 residues long. The CDR3 coding sequence is TGTGCCAGCAGCGTAGGTTCGGGCGGAGGGTTTGAGCAGTACTTC. The encoded protein is CASSVGSGGGFEQYF.

This clonotype was observed a handful of times. The J gene is TRBJ2-1, the V gene TRBV7-9; 14 bases are shared with TRBD2. Germline lookup yields CDR1 SEHNR and CDR2 FQNEAQ (reference sequence). The CDR3 has 18 amino acids. J lost 10 bases, V lost 4 bases, and 15 bases had no gene match. The CDR3 sequence is CASSSWTSGGTGIAEQFF. CDR3 bases: TGTGCCAGCAGCTCCTGGACTAGCGGGGGGACAGGGATCGCCGAGCAGTTCTTC. The entire variable domain, with the rest obtained from reference TRBV7-9 and TRBJ2-1, is as follows: DTGVSQNPRHKITKRGQNVTFRCDPISEHNRLYWYRQTLGQGPEFLTYFQNEAQLEKSRLLSDRFSAERPKGSFSTLEIQRTEQGDSAMYLCASSSWTSGGTGIAEQFFGPGTRLTVL.

This clonotype was observed a handful of times. The rearrangement links TRBV6-1 to TRBJ1-2; a possible D gene is TRBD1 (6 bases). V was shortened by 3 bases and J by 8 bases, with 16 bases between the two germline ends. CDR1 is MNHNS, CDR2 SASEGT, per germline. The CDR3 has 14 residues. The CDR3 bases are TGTGCCAGCAGTGAGCCCGAGGACAGCTTAGGCTACACCTTC. This codes for CASSEPEDSLGYTF.

This clonotype was picked up a small number of times. The V call is TRBV10-3, the J call TRBJ2-7, with 9 bases identical to TRBD2. Germline V gene lookup returns CDR1 ENHRY and CDR2 SYGVKD. Trimming cost V 2 bases and J 0 bases; bases outside gene matches: 5. CDR3 length equals 16 residues. CDR3 nucleotide sequence: TGTGCCATCAGTGAGGTTGAGCGGGGGGCCTCCTACGAGCAGTACTTC. Its translation: CAISEVERGASYEQYF.

The CDR3 sequence: CAWSDPGTFYRPWYQETQYF. CDR3 nucleotides: TGTGCCTGGAGTGACCCCGGGACCTTTTACCGCCCTTGGTACCAAGAGACCCAGTACTTC. The V gene is TRBV30, the J gene TRBJ2-5; perhaps D is TRBD1 or TRBD2 (5 bases each). V lost 1 base and J lost 0, with 27 bases in between. This CDR3 spans 20 amino acids. CDR1 is GTSNPN and CDR2 is SVGIG in the germline V gene (reference sequence). The whole variable domain, remainder taken from reference TRBV30 and TRBJ2-5, is SQTIHQWPATLVQPVGSPLSLECTVEGTSNPNLYWYRQAAGRGLQLLFYSVGIGQISSEVPQNLSASRPQDRQFILSSKKLLLSDSGFYLCAWSDPGTFYRPWYQETQYFGPGTRLLVL.

This clonotype was seen more than once but under ten times. The chain combines TRBV7-2 with TRBJ1-6, with D unclear. In germline, CDR1 is SGHTA, CDR2 FQGNSA. V was trimmed by 4 bases and J by 5 bases, leaving 15 bases between them. The CDR3 covers 16 residues. DNA of the CDR3: TGTGCCAGCAGCTCAACTCCCGGACGGGATAATTCACCCCTCCACTTT. This gives the protein CASSSTPGRDNSPLHF.

V and J are TRBV12-5 and TRBJ2-3; D remains ambiguous. CDR1 and CDR2 from the germline V gene are LGHNT and FRNRAP. CDR3 length equals 13 residues. Between the trimmed V and J ends, which lost 2 bases and 4 bases, there was a span of 7 bases. This CDR3 is CASGLSDADTQYF. CDR3 in DNA: TGTGCTAGTGGTTTGAGTGACGCAGATACGCAGTATTTT.

The table lists this clonotype with a count of one. The rearrangement uses TRBV20-1 and TRBJ2-7; a possible D gene is TRBD1 (5 bases). Germline V gives CDR1 DFQATT, CDR2 SNEGSKA (reference sequence). This CDR3 has 19 residues. Trimming stripped 0 bases from V and 7 bases from J, with 31 bases between. CDR3 in DNA: TGCAGTGCTAGAGAAATGATACCAGTACAGGCCCTTACCTACAATGAGCAGTACTTC. Translated: CSAREMIPVQALTYNEQYF.

As to this clonotype: The junction departs from germline at one end; a sequencing error may be responsible. The CDR3 loop is CASSPIPGLAVHNEQVF. Written as DNA, the CDR3 is TGTGCCAGCAGCCCCATACCCGGACTAGCGGTTCACAATGAGCAGGTCTTC. The chain uses TRBV7-2 and TRBJ2-1; 10 bases align to TRBD2. Per the germline V gene, CDR1 is SGHTA and CDR2 is FQGNSA. The CDR3 runs to 17 residues.

This clonotype was detected only once. This chain links TRBV2 with TRBJ2-3, with D perhaps matching TRBD2 (5 bases). Deletions cut 4 bases from V and 1 base from J, with 12 bases between. Looked up from germline, CDR1 is SNHLY and CDR2 is FYNNEI. This CDR3 has 15 residues. CDR3 amino acids: CASSARLACTDTQYF. In nucleotides, the CDR3 is TGTGCCAGCAGTGCCCGGCTAGCCTGCACAGATACGCAGTATTTT. Variable domain in full (rest from reference TRBV2 and TRBJ2-3): EPEVTQTPSHQVTQMGQEVILRCVPISNHLYFYWYRQILGQKVEFLVSFYNNEISEKSEIFDDQFSVERPDGSNFTLKIRSTKLEDSAMYFCASSARLACTDTQYFGPGTRLTVL.

This clonotype has a handful of counts. The gene calls are TRBV5-1 and TRBJ1-2, with unresolved D. V was clipped by 3 bases and J by 0 bases, with 15 bases between them. The CDR3 contains 16 residues. The germline CDR1 and CDR2 sequences are SGHRS and YFSETQ. CDR3 sequence (DNA): TGCGCCAGCAGCTCCACTTCAGGAGTTTCTAACTATGGCTACACCTTC. Protein product: CASSSTSGVSNYGYTF.

As for this clonotype: The junction departs from germline at one end; a sequencing error may be responsible. The chain recombines TRBV27 with TRBJ2-4; possibly TRBD2 for D (5 bases). Germline V gene lookup returns CDR1 MNHEY and CDR2 SMNVEV (reference sequence). CDR3 length: 16 residues. The CDR3 spells CAGSFLGDLAKNVQYF. As DNA, the CDR3 is TGTGCCGGCAGTTTCCTCGGGGATTTAGCCAAAAACGTTCAGTACTTC.

This clonotype was seen a handful of times. This chain connects TRBV5-5 to TRBJ1-2; D might be TRBD1 (5 bases). This CDR3 comprises 15 residues. Trimming removed 3 bases at V and 6 bases at J, with 18 bases between. The germline gives CDR1 SGHKS, CDR2 YYEKEE (reference sequence). This CDR3 is CASSSGDRSLHGYTF. In DNA, the CDR3 is TGTGCCAGCAGCTCGGGGGACCGGAGCTTGCATGGCTACACCTTC.